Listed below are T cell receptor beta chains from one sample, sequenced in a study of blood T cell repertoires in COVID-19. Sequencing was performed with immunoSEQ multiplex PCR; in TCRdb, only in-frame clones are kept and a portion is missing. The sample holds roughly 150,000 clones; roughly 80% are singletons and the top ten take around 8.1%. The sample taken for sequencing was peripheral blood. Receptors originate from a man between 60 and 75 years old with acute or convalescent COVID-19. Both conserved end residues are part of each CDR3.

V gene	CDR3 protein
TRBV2	CASSEGTGAYEQYF
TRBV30	CAWTVVQGMQYF
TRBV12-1	CASSFLLRGNQPQHF
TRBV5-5	CASSLGTGISYNEQFF
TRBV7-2	CASSPRDTVNTEAFF
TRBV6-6	CASSPGLGGGYTF
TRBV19	CASSITGDDSGANVLTF
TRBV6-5	CASSYSNPRRETQYF
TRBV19	CASSIAGGTEAFF
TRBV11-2	CASSPTQGRPLHF
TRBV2	CASSEARDYANSPLHF
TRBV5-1	CASSLDLGGGNYGYTF
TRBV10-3	CAIRRNTEAFF
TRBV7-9	CASSSGIAYEQYF
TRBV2	CASSDPGITYEQYF
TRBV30	CASSAEVTDTQYF
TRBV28	CASSFITGGDQETQYF
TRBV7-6	CASSLAFQGVETQYF
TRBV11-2	CASSLVPARGNTEAFF
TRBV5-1	CASTGSMNTEAFF
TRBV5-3	CARSLGQFRQPQHF
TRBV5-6	CASSYQGEATEAFF
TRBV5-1	CASSVQGANTYNEQFF